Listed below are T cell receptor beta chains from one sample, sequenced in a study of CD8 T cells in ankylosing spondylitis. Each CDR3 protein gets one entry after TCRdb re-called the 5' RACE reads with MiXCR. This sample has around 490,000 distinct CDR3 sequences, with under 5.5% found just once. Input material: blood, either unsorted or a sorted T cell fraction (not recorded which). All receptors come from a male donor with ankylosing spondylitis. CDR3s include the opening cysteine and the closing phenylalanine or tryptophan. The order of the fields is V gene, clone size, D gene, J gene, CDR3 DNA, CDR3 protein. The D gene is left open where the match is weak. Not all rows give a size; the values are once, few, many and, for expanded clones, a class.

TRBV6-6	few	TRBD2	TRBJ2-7	TGTGCCAGCAGTTCCGGGAGGATGCTCGAGCAGTACTTC	CASSSGRMLEQYF
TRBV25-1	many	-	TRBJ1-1	TGTGCCAGCTCCCGCGGGGTGGGCACTGAAGCTTTCTTT	CASSRGVGTEAFF
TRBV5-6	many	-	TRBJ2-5	TGTGCCAGCATGACTCGTGGAGGCGGAGACAGAGAGACCCAGTACTTC	CASMTRGGGDRETQYF
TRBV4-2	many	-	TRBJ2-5	TGTGCCAGCAGCCAAGACTGGCAGTACCAAGAGACCCAGTACTTC	CASSQDWQYQETQYF
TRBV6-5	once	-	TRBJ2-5	TGTGCCAGCAGTTACTCTCGCGACCGAGAGACCCAGTACTTC	CASSYSRDRETQYF
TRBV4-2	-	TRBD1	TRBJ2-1	TGTGCCAGCAGCCAAGTCGGGACAGGGGAGCAGTTCTTC	CASSQVGTGEQFF
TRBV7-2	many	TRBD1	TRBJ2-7	TGTGCCAGCAGCCCTGACAGGGGGCGCGACGAGCAGTACTTC	CASSPDRGRDEQYF
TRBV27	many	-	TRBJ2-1	TGTGCCAGCAGTCCTTATTCGCAGGGGTGGTACAATGAGCAGTTCTTC	CASSPYSQGWYNEQFF
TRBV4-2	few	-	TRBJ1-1	TGTGCCAGCAGCCATTTGAGCGGGGTGGGCACTGAAGCTTTCTTT	CASSHLSGVGTEAFF
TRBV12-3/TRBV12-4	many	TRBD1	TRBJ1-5	TGTGCCAGCCGGGGGACAGGGGATCAGCCCCAGCATTTT	CASRGTGDQPQHF
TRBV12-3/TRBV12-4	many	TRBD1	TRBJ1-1	TGTGCCAGCAGTTTCTATTGGGGACAGGGACTGGTAGCTGAAGCTTTCTTT	CASSFYWGQGLVAEAFF
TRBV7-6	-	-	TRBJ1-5	TGTGCCAGCAGCTTAATTACTAATGGGAGCAATCAGCCCCAGCATTTT	CASSLITNGSNQPQHF
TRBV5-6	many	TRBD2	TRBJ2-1	TGTGCCAGCAGACATAGCGGGAGCTCCTACAATGAGCAGTTCTTC	CASRHSGSSYNEQFF
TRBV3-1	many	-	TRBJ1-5	TGTGCCAGCAGCCAAGATACGGGTCAGCCCCAGCATTTT	CASSQDTGQPQHF
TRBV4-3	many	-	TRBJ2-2	TGCGCCAGCAGCGCCGGGACGGGGGAGACCACCGGGGAGCTGTTTTTT	CASSAGTGETTGELFF
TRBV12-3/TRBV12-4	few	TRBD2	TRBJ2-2	TGTGCCAGCAGCCCCTTAAGGCGGGAGGATACCGGGGAGCTGTTTTTT	CASSPLRREDTGELFF
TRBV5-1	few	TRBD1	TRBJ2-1	TGCGCCAGCAGCTTAGGACAGGGTTGGCGCAATGAGCAGTTCTTC	CASSLGQGWRNEQFF
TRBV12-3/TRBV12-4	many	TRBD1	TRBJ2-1	TGTGCCAGCAGTTTAGACAGGGGCCGATCGAATGAGCAGTTCTTC	CASSLDRGRSNEQFF
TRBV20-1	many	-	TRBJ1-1	TGCAGTGCTAGAGTCGCCGGATGGCAGCAGAACACTGAAGCTTTCTTT	CSARVAGWQQNTEAFF
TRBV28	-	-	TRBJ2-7	TGTGCCAGCAGTTTATCCCCAGACTCCTACGAGCAGTACTTC	CASSLSPDSYEQYF
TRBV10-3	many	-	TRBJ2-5	TGTGCCATCAGTGACTACGAAAGGGAGACCCAGTACTTC	CAISDYERETQYF
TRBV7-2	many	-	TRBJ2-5	TGTGCCAGCAGTTTTAAACTACCGGGCTTCCAAGAGACCCAGTACTTC	CASSFKLPGFQETQYF
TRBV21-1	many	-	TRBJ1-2	TGTGCCAGCAGCAAAGCGAAGGGAAACTATGGCTACACCTTC	CASSKAKGNYGYTF
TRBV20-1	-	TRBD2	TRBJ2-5	TGCAGTGCTTCTGATAGCGGGGGTGAGACCCAGTACTTC	CSASDSGGETQYF
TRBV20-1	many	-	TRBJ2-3	TGCAGTGTTGCCCGCAATACGCAGTATTTT	CSVARNTQYF
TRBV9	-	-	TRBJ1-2	TGTGCCAGCAGCGTAGCTCCCGGAGCAGGGTTAGGCTACACCTTC	CASSVAPGAGLGYTF
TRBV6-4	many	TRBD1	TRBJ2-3	TGTGCCAGCAGTGAGGGGACAGGGGGCGCAGATACGCAGTATTTT	CASSEGTGGADTQYF
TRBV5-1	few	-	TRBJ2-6	TGCGCCAGCAGCTTGGATCCAGGGTCCGGGGCCAACGTCCTGACTTTC	CASSLDPGSGANVLTF
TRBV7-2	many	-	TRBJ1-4	TGTGCCAGCAGCCCCACAAACCAGGTCGAAAAACTGTTTTTT	CASSPTNQVEKLFF
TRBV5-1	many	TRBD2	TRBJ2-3	TGCGCCAGCAGCTTGCAGACTAGCGGGGGGGCTGATACGCAGTATTTT	CASSLQTSGGADTQYF
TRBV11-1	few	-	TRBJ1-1	TGTGCCAGCAGCCCTATAGGGACCGTAGTCCCGTTCAGGAACACTGAAGCTTTCTTT	CASSPIGTVVPFRNTEAFF
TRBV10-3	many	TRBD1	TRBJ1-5	TGTGCCATCAGTGATGGACAGGGCTCCAATCAGCCCCAGCATTTT	CAISDGQGSNQPQHF
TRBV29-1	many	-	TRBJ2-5	TGCAGCGTTGACGAAGGGGCCCAAGAGACCCAGTACTTC	CSVDEGAQETQYF
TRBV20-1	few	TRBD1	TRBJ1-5	TGCAGTGCTAGGAGGACAGGTAGCAATCAGCCCCAGCATTTT	CSARRTGSNQPQHF
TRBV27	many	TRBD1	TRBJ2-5	TGTGCCAGCAGTAGACAGGGTTCCGAGACCCAGTACTTC	CASSRQGSETQYF
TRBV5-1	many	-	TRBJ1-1	TGCGCCAGCAGCACAGAAATGAACACTGAAGCTTTCTTT	CASSTEMNTEAFF
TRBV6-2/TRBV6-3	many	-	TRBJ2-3	TGTGCCAGCAGTAACCGGGACGGACTCACAGATACGCAGTATTTT	CASSNRDGLTDTQYF
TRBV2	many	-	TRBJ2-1	TGTGCCAGCAGCGGACGCGTACGGGGAGGCAATGAGCAGTTCTTC	CASSGRVRGGNEQFF
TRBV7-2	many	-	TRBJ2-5	TGTGCCAGCAGCTTAGGGCCAGAGTCAGAGACCCAGTACTTC	CASSLGPESETQYF
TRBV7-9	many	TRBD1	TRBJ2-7	TGTGCCAGCAGCTTAGTCAGGACAGGGGCCCACGAGCAGTACTTC	CASSLVRTGAHEQYF